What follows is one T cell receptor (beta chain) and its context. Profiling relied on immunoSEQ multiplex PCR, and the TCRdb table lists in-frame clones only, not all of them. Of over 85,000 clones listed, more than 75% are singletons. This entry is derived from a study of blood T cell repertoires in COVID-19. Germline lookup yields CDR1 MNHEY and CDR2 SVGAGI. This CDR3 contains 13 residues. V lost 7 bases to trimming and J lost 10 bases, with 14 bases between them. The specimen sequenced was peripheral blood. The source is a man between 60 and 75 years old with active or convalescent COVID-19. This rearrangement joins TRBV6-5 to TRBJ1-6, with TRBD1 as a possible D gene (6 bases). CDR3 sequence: CASKVQGESPLHF. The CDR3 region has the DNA TGTGCCAGCAAGGTACAGGGCGAATCACCCCTCCACTTT.